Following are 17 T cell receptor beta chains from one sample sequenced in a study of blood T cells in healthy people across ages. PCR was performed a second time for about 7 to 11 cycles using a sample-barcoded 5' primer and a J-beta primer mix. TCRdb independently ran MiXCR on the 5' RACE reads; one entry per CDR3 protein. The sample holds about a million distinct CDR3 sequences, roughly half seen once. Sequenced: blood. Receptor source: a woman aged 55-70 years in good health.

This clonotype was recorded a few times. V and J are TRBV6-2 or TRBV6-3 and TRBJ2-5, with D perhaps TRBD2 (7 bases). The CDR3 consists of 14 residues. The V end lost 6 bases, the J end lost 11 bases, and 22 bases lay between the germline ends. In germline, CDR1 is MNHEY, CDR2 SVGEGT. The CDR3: CASRREWGGDEQYF. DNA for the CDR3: TGTGCCAGCAGACGGGAGTGGGGGGGCGATGAGCAGTACTTC.

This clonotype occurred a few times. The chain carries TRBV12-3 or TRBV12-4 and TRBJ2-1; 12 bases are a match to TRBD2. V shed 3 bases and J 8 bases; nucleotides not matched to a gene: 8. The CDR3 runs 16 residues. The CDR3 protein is CASSFSLAGGRDEQFF. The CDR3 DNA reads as TGTGCCAGCAGTTTTTCCCTAGCGGGAGGGCGGGATGAGCAGTTCTTC.

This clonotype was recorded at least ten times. In DNA, the CDR3 is TGCAGCGCCGCACAGGGGAACATTCAGTACTTC. Protein: CSAAQGNIQYF. The chain is built from TRBV29-1 and TRBJ2-4; 7 bases line up with TRBD1. The length of the CDR3 is 11 residues. The junction had 4 bases not matched to a gene; V was cut back by 7 bases and J by 7 bases. CDR1 is SQVTM and CDR2 is ANQGSEA in the germline V gene.

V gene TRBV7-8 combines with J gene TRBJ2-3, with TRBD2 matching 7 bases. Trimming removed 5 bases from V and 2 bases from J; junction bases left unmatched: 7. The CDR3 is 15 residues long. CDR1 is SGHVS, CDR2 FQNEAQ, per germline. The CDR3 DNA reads TGTGCCAGCAGCCCAGGTAGCGGGTACACAGATACGCAGTATTTT. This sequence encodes CASSPGSGYTDTQYF. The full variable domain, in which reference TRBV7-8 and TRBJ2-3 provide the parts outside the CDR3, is GAGVSQSPRYKVAKRGQDVALRCDPISGHVSLFWYQQALGQGPEFLTYFQNEAQLDKSGLPSDRFFAERPEGSVSTLKIQRTQQEDSAVYLCASSPGSGYTDTQYFGPGTRLTVL.

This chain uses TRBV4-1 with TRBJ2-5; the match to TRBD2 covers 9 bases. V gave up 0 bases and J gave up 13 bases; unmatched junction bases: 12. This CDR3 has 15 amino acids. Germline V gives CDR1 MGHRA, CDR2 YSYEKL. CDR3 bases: TGCGCCAGCAGCCAAGAAGGGCTAGCGGGGTACGAGCGGTACTTC. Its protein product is CASSQEGLAGYERYF.

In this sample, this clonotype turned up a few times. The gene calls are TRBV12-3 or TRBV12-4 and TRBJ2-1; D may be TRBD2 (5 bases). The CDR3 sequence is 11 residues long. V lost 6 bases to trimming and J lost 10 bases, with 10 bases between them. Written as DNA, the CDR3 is TGTGCCAGCAGCCGGAGGAGGGAGCAGTTCTTC. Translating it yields CASSRRREQFF.

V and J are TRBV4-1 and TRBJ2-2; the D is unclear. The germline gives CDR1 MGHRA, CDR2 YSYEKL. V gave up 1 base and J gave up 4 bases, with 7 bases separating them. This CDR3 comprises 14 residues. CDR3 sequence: CASSQGRFTGELFF. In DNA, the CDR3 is TGCGCCAGCAGCCAAGGTCGGTTCACCGGGGAGCTGTTTTTT.

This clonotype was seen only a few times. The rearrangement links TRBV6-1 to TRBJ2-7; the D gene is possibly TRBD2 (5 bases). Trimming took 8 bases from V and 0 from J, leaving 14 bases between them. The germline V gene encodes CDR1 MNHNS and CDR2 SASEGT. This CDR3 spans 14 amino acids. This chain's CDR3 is CASSAVGSSYEQYF. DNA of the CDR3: TGTGCCAGCTCGGCAGTAGGGAGCTCCTACGAGCAGTACTTC.

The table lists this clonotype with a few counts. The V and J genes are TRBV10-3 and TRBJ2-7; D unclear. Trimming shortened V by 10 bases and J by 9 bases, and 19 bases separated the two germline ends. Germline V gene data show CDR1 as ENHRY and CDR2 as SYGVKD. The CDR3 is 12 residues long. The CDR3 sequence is CATKEPERVQYF. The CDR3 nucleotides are TGTGCCACCAAGGAACCAGAGCGAGTGCAGTACTTC.

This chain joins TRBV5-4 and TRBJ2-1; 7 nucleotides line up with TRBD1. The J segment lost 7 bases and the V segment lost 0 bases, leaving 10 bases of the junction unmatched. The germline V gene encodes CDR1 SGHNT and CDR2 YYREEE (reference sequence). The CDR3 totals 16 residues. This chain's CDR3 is CASSLGGKTGANEQFF. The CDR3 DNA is TGTGCCAGCAGCTTGGGTGGGAAAACAGGGGCTAATGAGCAGTTCTTC.

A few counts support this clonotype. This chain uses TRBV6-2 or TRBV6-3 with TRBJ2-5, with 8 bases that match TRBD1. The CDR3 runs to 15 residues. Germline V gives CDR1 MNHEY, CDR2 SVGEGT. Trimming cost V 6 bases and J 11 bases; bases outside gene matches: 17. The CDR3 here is CASSSGVQGALEQYF. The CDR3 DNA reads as TGTGCCAGCAGCTCCGGGGTGCAGGGGGCTTTAGAGCAGTACTTC.

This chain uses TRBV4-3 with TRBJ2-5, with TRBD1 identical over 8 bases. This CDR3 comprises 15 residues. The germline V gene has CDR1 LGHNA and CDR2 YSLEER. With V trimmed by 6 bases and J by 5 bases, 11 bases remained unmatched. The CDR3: CASSGDYTGGETQYF. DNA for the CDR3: TGCGCCAGCAGTGGAGACTACACAGGGGGGGAGACCCAGTACTTC.

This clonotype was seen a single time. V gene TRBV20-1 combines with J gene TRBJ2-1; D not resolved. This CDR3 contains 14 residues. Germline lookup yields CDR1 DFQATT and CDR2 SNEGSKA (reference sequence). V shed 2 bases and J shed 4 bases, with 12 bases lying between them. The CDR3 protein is CSARPPRAYNEQFF. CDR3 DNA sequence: TGCAGTGCTAGACCCCCCCGGGCGTACAATGAGCAGTTCTTC.

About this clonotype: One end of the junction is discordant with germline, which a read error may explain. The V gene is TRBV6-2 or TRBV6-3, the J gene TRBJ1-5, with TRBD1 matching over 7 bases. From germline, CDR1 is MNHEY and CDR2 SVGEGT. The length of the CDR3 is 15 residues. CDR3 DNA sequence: TGTGCCGGCAGAAACCGGGACAGAAAGAATCAGCCCCAGCATTTT. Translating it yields CAGRNRDRKNQPQHF.

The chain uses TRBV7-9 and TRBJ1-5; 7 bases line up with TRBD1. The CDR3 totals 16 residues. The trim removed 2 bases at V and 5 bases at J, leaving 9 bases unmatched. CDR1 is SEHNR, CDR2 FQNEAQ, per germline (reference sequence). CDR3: CASSLSSYRGYQPQHF. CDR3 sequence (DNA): TGTGCCAGCAGCTTAAGTTCTTACAGGGGATATCAGCCCCAGCATTTT.

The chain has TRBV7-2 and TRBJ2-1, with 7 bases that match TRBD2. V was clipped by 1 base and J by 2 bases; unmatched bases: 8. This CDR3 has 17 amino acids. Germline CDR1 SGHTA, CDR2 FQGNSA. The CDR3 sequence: CASSLVGNRGAYNEQFF. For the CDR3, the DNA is TGTGCCAGCAGCTTAGTGGGGAACCGGGGGGCCTACAATGAGCAGTTCTTC.

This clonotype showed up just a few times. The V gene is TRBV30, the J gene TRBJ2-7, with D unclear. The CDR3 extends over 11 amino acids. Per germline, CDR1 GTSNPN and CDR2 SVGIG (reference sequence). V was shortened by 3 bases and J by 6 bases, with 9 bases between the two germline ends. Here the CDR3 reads CAWSPLSEQYF. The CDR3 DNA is TGTGCCTGGAGCCCCCTTAGCGAGCAGTACTTC.